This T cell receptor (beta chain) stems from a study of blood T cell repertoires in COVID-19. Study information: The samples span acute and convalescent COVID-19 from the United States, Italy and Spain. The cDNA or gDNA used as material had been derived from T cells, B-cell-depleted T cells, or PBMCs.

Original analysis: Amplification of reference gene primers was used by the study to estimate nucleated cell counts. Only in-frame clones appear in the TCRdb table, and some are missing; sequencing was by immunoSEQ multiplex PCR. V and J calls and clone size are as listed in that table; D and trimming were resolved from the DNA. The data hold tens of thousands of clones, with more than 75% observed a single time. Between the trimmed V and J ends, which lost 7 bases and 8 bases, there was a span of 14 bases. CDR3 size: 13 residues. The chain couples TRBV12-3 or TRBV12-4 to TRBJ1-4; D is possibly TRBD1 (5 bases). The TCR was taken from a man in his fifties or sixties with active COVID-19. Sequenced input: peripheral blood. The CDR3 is CASNGGGTEKLFF. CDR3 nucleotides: TGTGCCAGCAACGGGGGGGGTACAGAAAAACTGTTTTTT.